A few counts support the clone carrying this T cell receptor beta chain. Antigen: not known. This sample was taken from a study of vaccination and CD4 T cells after COVID-19. The CDR3 extends over 11 amino acids. The germline CDR1 and CDR2 sequences are DFQATT and SNEGSKA (reference sequence). The germline V and J ends were trimmed by 3 bases and 8 bases, with 10 bases remaining between them. The assay that was used to sequence DNA from cultured CD4+ T cells was the Oncomine TCR Beta short-read assay. TCRdb used MiXCR to reprocess the PCR reads, holding one entry per CDR3 protein. The table lists about 20,000 distinct CDR3 sequences, more than 55% of them singletons. The treatment: approximately 9-day PBMC culture with coronavirus spike peptide pools or control peptides (ViraFEST assay).

This chain links TRBV20-1 with TRBJ1-1; D gene unclear. The TCR originated in a human donor who had recovered from COVID-19. Sequencing was performed on CD4+ T cells from blood, cultured in vitro. This CDR3 is CSASQGGEAFF. As DNA, the CDR3 is TGCAGTGCTAGTCAAGGTGGGGAAGCTTTCTTT.